The 11 T cell receptor beta chains listed next were all sequenced from one sample in a study of immune evolution from preneoplasia to lung adenocarcinoma. Clones were sequenced by immunoSEQ multiplex PCR, and TCRdb holds only the in-frame ones, with some missing. The sample contains over 2,000 clones, around 80% of which appear only once. Source material: FFPE normal lung tissue adjacent to the tumor. Receptors originate from a person aged 55 to 69 with lung adenocarcinoma.

This sequence joins TRBV2 and TRBJ2-5, with 7 bases identical to TRBD1. V was clipped by 3 bases and J by 0 bases; unmatched bases: 10. Per germline, CDR1 SNHLY and CDR2 FYNNEI. This CDR3 comprises 17 residues. The CDR3 nucleotides are TGTGCCAGCAGTGAGACGTTGGGAACAGGGGACCAAGAGACCCAGTACTTC. This translates into CASSETLGTGDQETQYF.

This chain connects TRBV4-3 to TRBJ1-2, with no clear D. There are 14 residues in the CDR3. CDR1 and CDR2 from the germline V gene are LGHNA and YSLEER. V gave up 1 base and J gave up 3 bases, with 9 bases separating them. The CDR3, as DNA: TGCGCCAGCAGCCAAGCTTCGGGATACTATGGCTACACCTTC. Translated, it gives CASSQASGYYGYTF.

The chain has TRBV5-6 and TRBJ1-2, with TRBD1 identical over 7 bases. The V gene end was trimmed by 5 bases and the J gene end by 5 bases; junction bases not matched to a gene: 9. Looked up from germline, CDR1 is SGHDT and CDR2 is YYEEEE. CDR3 length: 14 residues. The CDR3 loop reads CASSSGTAIYGYTF. The CDR3 bases are TGTGCCAGCAGTTCCGGGACAGCCATTTATGGCTACACCTTC.

This chain uses TRBV5-1 with TRBJ2-6; D is perhaps TRBD1 (6 bases). This CDR3 contains 15 residues. V lost 4 bases, J lost 2 bases, and 10 bases lay in between. Per germline, CDR1 SGHRS and CDR2 YFSETQ. The CDR3 protein is CASSLEGAGANVLTF. The CDR3 DNA sequence: TGCGCCAGCAGCCTAGAGGGGGCTGGGGCCAACGTCCTGACTTTC. The full variable domain, its missing parts supplied by reference TRBV5-1 and TRBJ2-6, is KAGVTQTPRYLIKTRGQQVTLSCSPISGHRSVSWYQQTPGQGLQFLFEYFSETQRNKGNFPGRFSGRQFSNSRSEMNVSTLELGDSALYLCASSLEGAGANVLTFGAGSRLTVL.

The chain couples TRBV27 to TRBJ1-1, with unresolved D. This CDR3 comprises 14 residues. The germline gives CDR1 MNHEY, CDR2 SMNVEV (reference sequence). Trimming removed 7 bases from V and 5 bases from J, with 17 bases in between. The DNA for the CDR3 is TGTGCCAGCACACCGAGTACAGCTCGGACTGAAGCTTTCTTT. Translated, it gives CASTPSTARTEAFF.

This rearrangement joins TRBV29-1 to TRBJ2-3; 13 bases are a match to TRBD2. Germline CDR1 SQVTM, CDR2 ANQGSEA. CDR3 length: 14 residues. The V gene end was trimmed by 7 bases and the J gene end by 5 bases; junction bases not matched to a gene: 6. CDR3 nucleotides: TGCAGCGACAAAACTAGCGGGAGGGGAGATACGCAGTATTTT. It yields the protein CSDKTSGRGDTQYF.

This clone has only one observation. J is TRBJ2-7 and V is TRBV29-1; D is uncertain. V lost 4 bases and J 2 bases, leaving 6 bases between the germline ends. The germline V gene has CDR1 SQVTM and CDR2 ANQGSEA. This CDR3 contains 11 residues. CDR3 protein: CSVGVTYEQYF. The CDR3 DNA reads as TGCAGCGTTGGCGTTACCTACGAGCAGTACTTC.

The table lists this clone with a count of one. The chain carries TRBV6-5 and TRBJ2-7; no clear D gene. Per the germline V gene, CDR1 is MNHEY and CDR2 is SVGAGI. V was pared by 6 bases and J by 7 bases, with 10 bases between. The CDR3 is 11 amino acids. The CDR3 loop reads CASSLDREQYF. CDR3 DNA: TGTGCCAGCAGCCTTGACCGTGAGCAGTACTTC.

The rearrangement links TRBV11-3 to TRBJ1-4; D possibly corresponds to TRBD1 (6 bases). The CDR3 is 15 amino acids. V was pared by 0 bases and J by 3 bases, with 8 bases between. Germline CDR1 and CDR2: SGHNT and YENEEA. The CDR3 DNA reads TGTGCCAGCAGCTTAGAGGCAGGGGCTAATGAAAAACTGTTTTTT. Amino acids: CASSLEAGANEKLFF.

This chain links TRBV30 with TRBJ2-7, with 12 nucleotides matching TRBD2. The CDR3 contains 12 residues. J lost 13 bases, V lost 5 bases, and 9 bases had no gene match. The germline CDR1 and CDR2 sequences are GTSNPN and SVGIG (reference sequence). The CDR3 is CAWGGLAGRSYF. The CDR3 region has the DNA TGTGCCTGGGGTGGACTAGCGGGACGCAGTTACTTC.

This clone showed up just a few times. V usage is TRBV7-3 and J usage is TRBJ2-6, with no clear D. The CDR3 contains 14 residues. V lost 5 bases, J lost 2 bases, and 7 bases lay in between. The V gene's germline CDR1 is SGHTA and CDR2 FQGTGA. The CDR3 sequence: CASSPDAGANVLTF. The CDR3 DNA sequence: TGTGCCAGCAGCCCGGACGCTGGGGCCAACGTCCTGACTTTC.